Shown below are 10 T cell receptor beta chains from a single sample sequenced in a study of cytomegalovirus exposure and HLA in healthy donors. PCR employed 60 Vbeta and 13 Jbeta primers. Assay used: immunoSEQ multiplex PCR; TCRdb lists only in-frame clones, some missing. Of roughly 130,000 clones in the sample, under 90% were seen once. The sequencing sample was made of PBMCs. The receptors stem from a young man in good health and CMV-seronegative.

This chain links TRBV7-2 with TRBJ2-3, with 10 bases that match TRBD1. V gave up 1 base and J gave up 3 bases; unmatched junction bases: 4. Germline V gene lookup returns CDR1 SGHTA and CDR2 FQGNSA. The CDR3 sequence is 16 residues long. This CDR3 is CASSLVGQGSTDTQYF. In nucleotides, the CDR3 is TGTGCCAGCAGCTTAGTGGGACAGGGGTCAACAGATACGCAGTATTTT.

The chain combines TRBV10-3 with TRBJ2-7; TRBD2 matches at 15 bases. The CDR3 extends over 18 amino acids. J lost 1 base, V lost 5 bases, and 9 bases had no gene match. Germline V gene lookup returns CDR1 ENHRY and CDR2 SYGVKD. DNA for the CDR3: TGTGCCATCAGTCCCGGGACTAGCGGGGGGTCCTATTCCTACGAGCAGTACTTC. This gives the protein CAISPGTSGGSYSYEQYF.

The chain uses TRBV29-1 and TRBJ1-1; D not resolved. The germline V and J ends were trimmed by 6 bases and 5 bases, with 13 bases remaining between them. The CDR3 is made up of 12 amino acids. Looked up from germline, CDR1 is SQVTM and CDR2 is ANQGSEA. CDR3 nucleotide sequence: TGCAGCGTGACTTCTCTCTCGACTGAAGCTTTCTTT. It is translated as CSVTSLSTEAFF.

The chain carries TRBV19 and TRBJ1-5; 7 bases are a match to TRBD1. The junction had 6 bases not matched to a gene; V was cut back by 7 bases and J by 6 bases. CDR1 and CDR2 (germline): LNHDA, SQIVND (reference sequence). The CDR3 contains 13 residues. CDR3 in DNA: TGTGCCAGTACCCTGACAGGGACTCAGCCCCAGCATTTT. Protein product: CASTLTGTQPQHF.

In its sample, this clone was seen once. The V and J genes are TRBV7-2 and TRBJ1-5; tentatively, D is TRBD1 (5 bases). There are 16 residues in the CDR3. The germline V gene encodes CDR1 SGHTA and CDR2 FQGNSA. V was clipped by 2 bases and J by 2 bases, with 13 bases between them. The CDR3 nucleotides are TGTGCCAGCAGCTTATTGGGGCTGGTGCGCAATCAGCCCCAGCATTTT. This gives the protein CASSLLGLVRNQPQHF.

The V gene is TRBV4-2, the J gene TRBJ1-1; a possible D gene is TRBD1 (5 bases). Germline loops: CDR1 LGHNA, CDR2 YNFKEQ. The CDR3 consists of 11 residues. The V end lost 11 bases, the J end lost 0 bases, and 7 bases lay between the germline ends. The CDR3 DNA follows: TGTGCCGCGGGGGTGAACACTGAAGCTTTCTTT. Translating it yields CAAGVNTEAFF.

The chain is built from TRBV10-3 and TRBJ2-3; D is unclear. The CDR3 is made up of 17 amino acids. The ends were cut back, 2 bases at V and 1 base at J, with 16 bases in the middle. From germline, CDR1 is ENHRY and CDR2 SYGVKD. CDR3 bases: TGTGCCATCAGTGAGCCGTCCACAGCCCTGGGCACAGATACGCAGTATTTT. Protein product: CAISEPSTALGTDTQYF.

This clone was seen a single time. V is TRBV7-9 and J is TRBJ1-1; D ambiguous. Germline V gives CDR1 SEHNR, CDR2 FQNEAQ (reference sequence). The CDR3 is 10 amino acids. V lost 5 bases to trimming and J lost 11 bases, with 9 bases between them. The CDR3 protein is CASSLYSAFF. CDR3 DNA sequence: TGTGCCAGCAGCCTTTACAGCGCTTTCTTT.

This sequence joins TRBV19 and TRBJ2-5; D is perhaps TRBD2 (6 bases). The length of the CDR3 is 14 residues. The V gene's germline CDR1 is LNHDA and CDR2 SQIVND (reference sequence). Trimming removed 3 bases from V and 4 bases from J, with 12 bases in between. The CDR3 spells CASSIQGGSETQYF. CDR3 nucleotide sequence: TGTGCCAGTAGTATTCAGGGAGGATCAGAGACCCAGTACTTC. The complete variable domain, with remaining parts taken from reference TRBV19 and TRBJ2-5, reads DGGITQSPKYLFRKEGQNVTLSCEQNLNHDAMYWYRQDPGQGLRLIYYSQIVNDFQKGDIAEGYSVSREKKESFPLTVTSAQKNPTAFYLCASSIQGGSETQYFGPGTRLLVL.

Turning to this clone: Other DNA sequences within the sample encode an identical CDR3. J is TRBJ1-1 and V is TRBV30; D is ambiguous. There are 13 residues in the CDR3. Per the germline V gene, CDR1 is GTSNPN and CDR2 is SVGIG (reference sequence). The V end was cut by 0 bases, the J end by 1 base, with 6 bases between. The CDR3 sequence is CAWSVRGNTEAFF. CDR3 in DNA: TGTGCCTGGAGTGTACGGGGGAACACTGAAGCTTTCTTT.